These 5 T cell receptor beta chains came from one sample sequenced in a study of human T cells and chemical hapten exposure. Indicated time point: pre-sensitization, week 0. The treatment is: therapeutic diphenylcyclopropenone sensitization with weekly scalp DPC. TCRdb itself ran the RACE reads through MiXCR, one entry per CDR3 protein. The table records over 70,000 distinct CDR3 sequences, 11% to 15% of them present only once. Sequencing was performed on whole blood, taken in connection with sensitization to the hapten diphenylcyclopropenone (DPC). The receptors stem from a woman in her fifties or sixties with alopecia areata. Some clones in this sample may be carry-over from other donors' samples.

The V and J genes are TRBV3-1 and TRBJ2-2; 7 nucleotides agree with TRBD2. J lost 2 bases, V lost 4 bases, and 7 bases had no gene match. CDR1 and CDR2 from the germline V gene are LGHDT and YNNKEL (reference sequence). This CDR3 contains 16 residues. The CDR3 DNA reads TGTGCCAGCAGCCCTTCTAGCGGAGGAAACACCGGGGAGCTGTTTTTT. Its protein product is CASSPSSGGNTGELFF.

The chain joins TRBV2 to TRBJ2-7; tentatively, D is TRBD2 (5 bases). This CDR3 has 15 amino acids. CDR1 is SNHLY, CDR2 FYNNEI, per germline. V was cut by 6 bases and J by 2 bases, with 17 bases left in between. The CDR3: CASRFGGFPTYEQYF. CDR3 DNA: TGTGCCAGCAGATTCGGCGGGTTTCCGACCTACGAGCAGTACTTC.

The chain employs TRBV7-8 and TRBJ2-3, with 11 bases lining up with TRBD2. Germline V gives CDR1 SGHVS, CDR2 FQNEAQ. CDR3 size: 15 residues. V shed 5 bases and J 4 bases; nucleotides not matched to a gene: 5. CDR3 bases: TGTGCCAGCAGCGTACTAGCGGGAGCCCCAGATACGCAGTATTTT. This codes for CASSVLAGAPDTQYF.

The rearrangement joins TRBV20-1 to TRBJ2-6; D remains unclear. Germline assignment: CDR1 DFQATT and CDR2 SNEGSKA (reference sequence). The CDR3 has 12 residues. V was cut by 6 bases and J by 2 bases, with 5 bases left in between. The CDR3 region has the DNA TGCAGTGCCTTAGCTGGGGCCAACGTCCTGACTTTC. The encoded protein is CSALAGANVLTF.

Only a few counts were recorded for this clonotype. CDR3 in amino acids: CSASPSGSSYEQYF. DNA of the CDR3: TGCAGCGCTTCCCCTAGCGGGAGCTCCTACGAGCAGTACTTC. The chain uses TRBV29-1 and TRBJ2-7, with TRBD2 matching over 10 bases. In germline, CDR1 is SQVTM, CDR2 ANQGSEA. This CDR3 has 14 amino acids. The ends lost 7 bases at V and 0 bases at J; junction bases unmatched: 6.